The 31 T cell receptor beta chains below were found in one sample sequenced in a study of neoadjuvant anti-PD-1 for oral cavity cancer. The table came from immunoSEQ multiplex PCR; TCRdb's copy has only in-frame clones and leaves some out. The sample includes about 8,000 clones, approximately 70% of them seen just once. Noted time point: after neoadjuvant nivolumab, at surgical resection. The input for sequencing was PBMCs, taken after nivolumab (anti-PD-1) treatment. The receptors stem from a person between 40 and 80 years old with oral cavity squamous cell carcinoma.

V usage is TRBV9 and J usage is TRBJ2-4; D tentatively fits TRBD1 or TRBD2 (5 bases each). The CDR3 has 15 amino acids. The V end was cut by 0 bases, the J end by 8 bases, with 15 bases between. Germline loops: CDR1 SGDLS, CDR2 YYNGEE. As DNA, the CDR3 is TGTGCCAGCAGCGTAGGCTCCGGGGAAGGGGACATTCAGTACTTC. It codes for CASSVGSGEGDIQYF.

This sequence joins TRBV7-2 and TRBJ1-3, with D possibly TRBD1 on 6 matching bases. Germline lookup yields CDR1 SGHTA and CDR2 FQGNSA. The CDR3 totals 14 residues. Trimming took off 3 bases at V and 4 bases at J, with 10 bases between the two ends. CDR3 protein: CASSFQGLGNTIYF. CDR3 in DNA: TGTGCCAGCAGCTTTCAGGGGTTGGGAAACACCATATATTTT.

The chain carries TRBV19 and TRBJ1-2; D may be TRBD1 (5 bases). The germline CDR1 and CDR2 sequences are LNHDA and SQIVND (reference sequence). V was trimmed by 0 bases and J by 0 bases, leaving 11 bases between them. The CDR3 covers 16 residues. The CDR3 nucleotides are TGTGCCAGTAGTATAGAGGGGCCAAGGACTAACTATGGCTACACCTTC. This gives the protein CASSIEGPRTNYGYTF.

J is TRBJ2-7 and V is TRBV7-8, with 14 bases aligning to TRBD2. The germline CDR1 and CDR2 sequences are SGHVS and FQNEAQ. This CDR3 has 17 amino acids. V shed 5 bases and J 4 bases; nucleotides not matched to a gene: 10. CDR3 sequence (DNA): TGTGCCAGCAGCCCATTTCGACTAGCGGGGGGGGAGTACGAGCAGTACTTC. Translated, it gives CASSPFRLAGGEYEQYF.

The J gene is TRBJ1-2, the V gene TRBV7-9, with D possibly being TRBD1 (5 bases). CDR1 is SEHNR and CDR2 is FQNEAQ in the germline V gene (reference sequence). This CDR3 is built from 13 residues. V gave up 4 bases and J gave up 4 bases, with 10 bases separating them. The CDR3 bases are TGTGCCAGCAGCTCAGCCGGGGGCTATGGCTACACCTTC. As protein: CASSSAGGYGYTF.

The chain has TRBV4-3 and TRBJ1-2, with a tentative D call TRBD1 (5 bases). CDR1 is LGHNA, CDR2 YSLEER, per germline. The V end was cut by 0 bases, the J end by 3 bases, with 14 bases between. CDR3 length equals 16 residues. As DNA, the CDR3 is TGCGCCAGCAGCCAAGATTCGGGGCGACAGCACTATGGCTACACCTTC. It yields the protein CASSQDSGRQHYGYTF.

This chain joins TRBV7-3 and TRBJ1-2; the D is unclear. The CDR3 has 13 residues. Per the germline V gene, CDR1 is SGHTA and CDR2 is FQGTGA. The V and J ends lost 1 base and 2 bases respectively, with 5 bases between them. The CDR3 sequence: CASSLSRNYGYTF. The CDR3 nucleotides are TGTGCCAGCAGCTTAAGCAGAAACTATGGCTACACCTTC.

V gene TRBV19 combines with J gene TRBJ2-3; 15 bases line up with TRBD2. V lost 2 bases and J lost 3; bases outside the gene matches: 9. The CDR3 contains 19 residues. Germline CDR1 LNHDA, CDR2 SQIVND (reference sequence). The CDR3 DNA is TGTGCCAGTAGTATACGTGGACTAGCGGGGGGGCCGGGGACAGATACGCAGTATTTT. Encoded protein: CASSIRGLAGGPGTDTQYF. Combining the CDR3 with reference TRBV19 and TRBJ2-3 gives the whole variable domain DGGITQSPKYLFRKEGQNVTLSCEQNLNHDAMYWYRQDPGQGLRLIYYSQIVNDFQKGDIAEGYSVSREKKESFPLTVTSAQKNPTAFYLCASSIRGLAGGPGTDTQYFGPGTRLTVL.

The chain joins TRBV5-5 to TRBJ2-5, with 11 nucleotides matching TRBD2. This CDR3 has 19 residues. The V and J ends lost 0 bases and 1 base, in that order; junction bases with no gene match: 11. Germline V gene sequence: CDR1 SGHKS, CDR2 YYEKEE (reference sequence). The CDR3 loop is CASSLGLAGTIPLQETQYF. The CDR3 DNA is TGTGCCAGCAGCTTGGGACTAGCGGGGACGATACCACTCCAAGAGACCCAGTACTTC. Combining the CDR3 with reference TRBV5-5 and TRBJ2-5 gives the whole variable domain DAGVTQSPTHLIKTRGQQVTLRCSPISGHKSVSWYQQVLGQGPQFIFQYYEKEERGRGNFPDRFSARQFPNYSSELNVNALLLGDSALYLCASSLGLAGTIPLQETQYFGPGTRLLVL.

By share, this clone ranks as large (0.1 to 1%). This chain uses TRBV30 with TRBJ1-1; no definite D call. Germline-derived CDR1 and CDR2 are GTSNPN and SVGIG (reference sequence). The CDR3 length is 11 residues. Trimming took 3 bases from V and 3 from J, leaving 5 bases between them. The CDR3 nucleotides read TGTGCCTGGAGGGGATACACTGAAGCTTTCTTT. Translation gives CAWRGYTEAFF.

The V gene is TRBV7-2, the J gene TRBJ1-5, with TRBD1 as a possible D gene (5 bases). Germline CDR1 is SGHTA and CDR2 is FQGNSA. V was trimmed by 5 bases and J by 7 bases, leaving 12 bases between them. The CDR3 contains 13 residues. Here the CDR3 DNA reads TGTGCCAGCAGCGGAAGGGGCGGACAGCCCCAGCATTTT. Translation: CASSGRGGQPQHF.

CDR3 protein: CAWYSGANVLTF. As DNA, the CDR3 is TGTGCCTGGTATTCTGGGGCCAACGTCCTGACTTTC. The rearrangement uses TRBV30 and TRBJ2-6; D is ambiguous. Germline CDR1 GTSNPN, CDR2 SVGIG (reference sequence). The length of the CDR3 is 12 residues. Trimming left V 5 bases short and J 1 base short, with 3 bases between.

The chain employs TRBV7-2 and TRBJ1-6, with 8 bases aligning to TRBD1. Germline V gives CDR1 SGHTA, CDR2 FQGNSA. The V gene end was trimmed by 3 bases and the J gene end by 9 bases; junction bases not matched to a gene: 7. CDR3 length: 15 residues. Written as DNA, the CDR3 is TGTGCCAGCAGCTTGATGACAGGGGACATTTCACCCCTCCACTTT. Encoded protein: CASSLMTGDISPLHF.

The CDR3 loop reads CAISGAEGRGHPTDTQYF. DNA of the CDR3: TGTGCCATCAGTGGAGCCGAGGGCAGGGGGCATCCCACAGATACGCAGTATTTT. This sequence joins TRBV10-3 and TRBJ2-3; 8 bases agree with TRBD1. The ends lost 4 bases at V and 2 bases at J; junction bases unmatched: 14. This CDR3 is built from 18 residues. Germline values: CDR1 ENHRY, CDR2 SYGVKD.

This sequence joins TRBV6-6 and TRBJ2-2, with D perhaps TRBD2 (6 bases). Trimming removed 7 bases at V and 2 bases at J, with 11 bases between. The CDR3 has 14 residues. Looked up from germline, CDR1 is MNHNY and CDR2 is SVGAGI (reference sequence). The CDR3 reads CASNLGGNTGELFF. Here the CDR3 DNA reads TGTGCCAGCAACCTCGGGGGAAACACCGGGGAGCTGTTTTTT.

This clone turned up a few times. The chain recombines TRBV10-1 with TRBJ1-5; the match to TRBD1 covers 7 bases. The germline V gene has CDR1 WNHNN and CDR2 SYGVQD (reference sequence). Trimming cost V 5 bases and J 2 bases; bases outside gene matches: 6. This CDR3 is 15 amino acids long. This CDR3 reads CASSLEGAGNQPQHF. CDR3 sequence (DNA): TGCGCCAGCAGTTTAGAGGGGGCCGGCAATCAGCCCCAGCATTTT.

The CDR3 region has the DNA TGTGCCAGCAGCTTACGAGCAGGGGGCGCAACTGGAGTTCAGCCCCAGCATTTT. This sequence encodes CASSLRAGGATGVQPQHF. The chain links TRBV7-6 to TRBJ1-5; 8 nucleotides align to TRBD1. The germline gives CDR1 SGHVS, CDR2 FNYEAQ. V was pared by 2 bases and J by 6 bases, with 15 bases of the junction left unmatched. This CDR3 is 18 amino acids long. Based on the CDR3 plus reference TRBV7-6 and TRBJ1-5, the full variable domain is GAGVSQSPRYKVTKRGQDVALRCDPISGHVSLYWYRQALGQGPEFLTYFNYEAQQDKSGLPNDRFSAERPEGSISTLTIQRTEQRDSAMYRCASSLRAGGATGVQPQHFGDGTRLSIL.

A few counts support this clone. This chain connects TRBV9 to TRBJ1-2; D is ambiguous. CDR1 and CDR2 (germline): SGDLS, YYNGEE. Trimming cost V 3 bases and J 1 base, with 19 bases left between them. The length of the CDR3 is 17 residues. CDR3 residues: CASSADRSRRYNYGYTF. The DNA of the CDR3 is TGTGCCAGCAGCGCCGATAGGTCCAGGCGCTATAACTATGGCTACACCTTC.

This clone was recorded only once. The chain joins TRBV30 to TRBJ2-7; D gene uncertain. V was cut by 4 bases and J by 2 bases, with 12 bases left in between. The germline CDR1 and CDR2 sequences are GTSNPN and SVGIG (reference sequence). The CDR3 has 13 residues. CDR3 residues: CAWTNGLTYEQYF. DNA of the CDR3: TGTGCCTGGACGAACGGGTTAACCTACGAGCAGTACTTC.

This clone qualifies as medium-sized (0.01 to 0.1%). V usage is TRBV6-5 and J usage is TRBJ2-7; no firm D call. Trimming pared 2 bases from V and 4 bases from J, leaving 12 bases between. Germline V gene lookup returns CDR1 MNHEY and CDR2 SVGAGI. This CDR3 has 14 amino acids. The CDR3 DNA sequence: TGTGCCAGCAGTTACGGGCGGAAACCTTACGAGCAGTACTTC. It codes for CASSYGRKPYEQYF.

V usage is TRBV7-3 and J usage is TRBJ2-3, with D maybe TRBD1 (7 bases). Germline V lookup: CDR1 SGHTA, CDR2 FQGTGA. CDR3 size: 14 residues. Trimming shortened V by 5 bases and J by 1 base, and 10 bases separated the two germline ends. The CDR3 reads CASSRRGGTDTQYF. For the CDR3, the DNA is TGTGCCAGCAGCCGCAGGGGGGGCACAGATACGCAGTATTTT.

Within the sample, this clone is medium-sized. The J gene is TRBJ1-1, the V gene TRBV7-9; D gene unclear. This CDR3 is 13 amino acids long. The V gene's germline CDR1 is SEHNR and CDR2 FQNEAQ (reference sequence). The V and J ends lost 1 base and 3 bases respectively, with 6 bases between them. This CDR3 is CASSLGEDTEAFF. CDR3 nucleotide sequence: TGTGCCAGCAGCTTAGGAGAGGACACTGAAGCTTTCTTT.

This rearrangement joins TRBV9 to TRBJ1-1, with TRBD1 as a possible D gene (5 bases). V was pared by 0 bases and J by 5 bases, with 17 bases between. The germline gives CDR1 SGDLS, CDR2 YYNGEE. The CDR3 runs to 16 residues. The CDR3 spells CASSVGQGTSWTEAFF. CDR3 in DNA: TGTGCCAGCAGCGTAGGTCAGGGAACTAGTTGGACTGAAGCTTTCTTT.

The genes are TRBV19 and TRBJ1-3; unclear D gene. The V and J ends lost 5 bases and 0 bases respectively, with 11 bases between them. The CDR3 length is 15 residues. Germline V gene data show CDR1 as LNHDA and CDR2 as SQIVND (reference sequence). The CDR3 nucleotides are TGTGCCAGTAGTTTACAGAGAACCTCTGGAAACACCATATATTTT. This sequence encodes CASSLQRTSGNTIYF.

This sequence joins TRBV19 and TRBJ1-1, with unresolved D. CDR1 and CDR2 from the germline V gene are LNHDA and SQIVND (reference sequence). This CDR3 has 12 amino acids. V dropped 7 bases and J dropped 1 base, with 7 bases sitting between them. The CDR3 DNA reads TGTGCCAGTAAGGACGGGAACACTGAAGCTTTCTTT. This translates into CASKDGNTEAFF.

This clone was seen a single time. The chain couples TRBV9 to TRBJ2-5; 11 nucleotides agree with TRBD1. V was pared by 0 bases and J by 5 bases, with 3 bases of the junction left unmatched. CDR1 is SGDLS and CDR2 is YYNGEE in the germline V gene. The CDR3 runs 15 residues. In DNA, the CDR3 is TGTGCCAGCAGCGTAGTGGGACAGGGGGTTGAGACCCAGTACTTC. It translates to CASSVVGQGVETQYF.

J is TRBJ1-2 and V is TRBV19; D gene unclear. Trimming cost V 3 bases and J 8 bases, with 10 bases left between them. The CDR3 covers 12 residues. The germline CDR1 and CDR2 sequences are LNHDA and SQIVND (reference sequence). CDR3 nucleotides: TGTGCCAGTAGTATCCTCCTCGGGGGCTACACCTTC. It yields the protein CASSILLGGYTF.

This rearrangement joins TRBV2 to TRBJ1-5; no firm D call. The CDR3 has 13 residues. V was cut by 6 bases and J by 4 bases, with 10 bases left in between. The germline gives CDR1 SNHLY, CDR2 FYNNEI. In DNA form, the CDR3 reads TGTGCCAGCAGACCTTCCCGAAATCAGCCCCAGCATTTT. Protein: CASRPSRNQPQHF.

The sample holds a few counts of this clone. The chain employs TRBV19 and TRBJ1-2; TRBD1 aligns across 7 bases. J gave up 6 bases and V 3 bases, and 13 bases lay outside the gene matches. The germline gives CDR1 LNHDA, CDR2 SQIVND (reference sequence). This CDR3 has 16 residues. CDR3 region: CASSMRTGRWENGYTF. The CDR3 DNA reads TGTGCCAGTAGTATGCGGACAGGTAGATGGGAGAATGGCTACACCTTC.

The rearrangement joins TRBV7-2 to TRBJ2-7; D perhaps matches TRBD2 (6 bases). Looked up from germline, CDR1 is SGHTA and CDR2 is FQGNSA. CDR3 length equals 12 residues. The germline V and J ends were trimmed by 2 bases and 9 bases, with 11 bases remaining between them. CDR3 DNA sequence: TGTGCCAGCAGCTTAACTAGCCTCGGGCAGTACTTC. The encoded protein is CASSLTSLGQYF.

This clone was counted between two and nine times. This chain links TRBV7-9 with TRBJ2-2; the D is unclear. Germline V gene lookup returns CDR1 SEHNR and CDR2 FQNEAQ (reference sequence). The CDR3 runs to 16 residues. Trimming removed 5 bases from V and 7 bases from J, with 20 bases in between. The CDR3 region has the DNA TGTGCCAGCAGCCCCCCCTCCGGCCCTCCGGGCGGGGAGCTGTTTTTT. This encodes CASSPPSGPPGGELFF.